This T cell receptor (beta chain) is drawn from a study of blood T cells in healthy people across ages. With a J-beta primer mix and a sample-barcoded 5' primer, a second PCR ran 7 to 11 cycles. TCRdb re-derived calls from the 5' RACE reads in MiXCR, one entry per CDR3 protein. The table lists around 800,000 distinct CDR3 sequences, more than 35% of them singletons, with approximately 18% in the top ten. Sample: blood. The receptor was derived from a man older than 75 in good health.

CDR3 nucleotide sequence: TGTGCCAGCAGTCCCCCTGGGCGGCTAGGGTTTGAGCAGTTCTTC. Translation gives CASSPPGRLGFEQFF. The rearrangement links TRBV27 to TRBJ2-1; no definite D call. V was pared by 5 bases and J by 9 bases, with 20 bases between. The CDR3 loop spans 15 amino acids. From germline, CDR1 is MNHEY and CDR2 SMNVEV (reference sequence).